These T cell receptor beta chains were read from a single sample in a study of graft-versus-host responses after intestinal transplantation. Their cognate antigens are unknown. TCRdb keeps only in-frame clones here, not all; method: immunoSEQ multiplex PCR. The sample shows tens of thousands of clones, 85% to 95% of them seen only once. The material sequenced was unstimulated CD8+ T cells sorted from spleen or lymph node cells, taken before transplant. These receptors were obtained from a human donor who was the organ donor for an intestinal transplant. The conserved cysteine and the conserved F or W are not part of the CDR3 here. Fields, in order: J gene, V gene, CDR3 protein.

TRBJ1-1 TRBV28 ASRSLNTEAF
TRBJ2-2 TRBV6-5 ASRPGHANTGELF
TRBJ2-1 TRBV11-2 ASSLGQGGNEQF
TRBJ1-2 TRBV2 ASSVPGPTEHYGYT
TRBJ1-4 TRBV12-5 ASGLLLASSHEKLF
TRBJ1-1 TRBV5-1 ASSWDPDRSEAF
TRBJ2-7 TRBV4-1 ASSQKQGAYEQY
TRBJ2-1 TRBV7-3 ASSLSLGNNEQF
TRBJ1-2 TRBV9 ASSVDNADGYT
TRBJ2-2 TRBV9 ASSAFRGPGTGELF
TRBJ1-2 TRBV27 ASTTVGTAYGYT
TRBJ2-5 TRBV4-1 ASSQAPLGGGQETQY
TRBJ1-3 TRBV11-1 ASSLTLGPGNTIY
TRBJ1-1 TRBV5-1 ASSFGSEAF
TRBJ2-5 TRBV7-9 ASSLDDRGVEETQY
TRBJ2-3 TRBV15 ATSGTTQTIDTQY
TRBJ2-1 TRBV13 ASSLGGAYNEQF
TRBJ2-7 TRBV19 ASSMGRGQSYEQY
TRBJ2-3 TRBV11-1 ASSLLAGADTQY
TRBJ2-7 TRBV2 ASKDDEGGEPYEQY
TRBJ1-1 TRBV19 ASRAVTGGETEAF
TRBJ1-6 TRBV27 ASRTHNSPLH
TRBJ2-3 TRBV10-2 ASRRLLAGGVDTQY
TRBJ2-1 TRBV5-1 ASSPAGLAGNNEQF
TRBJ1-2 TRBV7-8 ASSLGGMGFDWYGYT
TRBJ2-5 TRBV29-1 SVEGQGTGEETQY
TRBJ2-2 TRBV27 ASSSTLTDISSNTGELF
TRBJ2-4 TRBV7-2 ASSLAPSWNIQY
TRBJ1-1 TRBV4-3 ASSQGRGNMNTEAF
TRBJ2-3 TRBV9 ASSVAGSTGLTQY
TRBJ2-5 TRBV29-1 SAWVGEYQETQY